Below, 22 T cell receptor beta chains from the same sample are listed, as sequenced in a study of T cell repertoires in cytomegalovirus infection. TCRdb reprocessed the reads with MiXCR, giving one entry per CDR3 protein. The repertoire holds nearly 650,000 distinct CDR3 sequences, approximately 24% seen once, with 6.5% to 10% in the top ten. Sample: CD8+ T cells from PBMCs. The receptors originated from a human donor in good health (CMV status not recorded). Some clones in this sample may be carry-over from other donors' samples.

This clonotype occurred a few times. The chain is built from TRBV6-1 and TRBJ2-7, with 7 positions matching TRBD2. Germline CDR1 is MNHNS and CDR2 is SASEGT. V gave up 1 base and J gave up 4 bases; unmatched junction bases: 1. CDR3 length: 13 residues. The CDR3 DNA is TGTGCCAGCAGTGAAGTGGGGGGGTACGAGCAGTACGTC. Translation gives CASSEVGGYEQYV.

This clonotype was observed many times. The chain recombines TRBV7-6 with TRBJ2-1; 11 bases map to TRBD2. The germline gives CDR1 SGHVS, CDR2 FNYEAQ. Trimming took 5 bases from V and 3 from J; bases not matched to a gene: 9. CDR3 size: 17 residues. CDR3 sequence: CASSVEIAGGIYNEQFF. As DNA, the CDR3 is TGTGCCAGCAGCGTAGAAATAGCGGGGGGGATCTACAATGAGCAGTTCTTC.

This clonotype has more than one count but fewer than ten. The chain has TRBV6-1 and TRBJ2-1; weak D call: TRBD1 (6 bases). V lost 5 bases and J 4 bases, leaving 15 bases between the germline ends. Per the germline V gene, CDR1 is MNHNS and CDR2 is SASEGT. This CDR3 is built from 15 residues. CDR3 bases: TGTGCCAGCAGTTTCGAGGACAGCTTTTACAATGAGCAGTTCTTC. Its translation is CASSFEDSFYNEQFF.

The rearrangement uses TRBV29-1 and TRBJ2-1; no clear D. Trimming stripped 4 bases from V and 4 bases from J, with 11 bases between. Germline V CDR1 and CDR2: SQVTM, ANQGSEA. The CDR3 sequence is 13 residues long. CDR3 coding DNA: TGCAGCGTTGGACAAGATTGGTACAATGAGCAGTTCTTC. It translates to CSVGQDWYNEQFF.

In its sample, this clonotype was seen a few times. V usage is TRBV27 and J usage is TRBJ2-7, with D possibly TRBD1 on 6 matching bases. Per the germline V gene, CDR1 is MNHEY and CDR2 is SMNVEV (reference sequence). V shed 2 bases and J shed 1 base, with 12 bases lying between them. The CDR3 runs to 15 residues. As DNA, the CDR3 is TGTGCCAGCAGTTTAACAAGGACAGCATCCTACGAGCAGTACTTC. Residues: CASSLTRTASYEQYF.

This clonotype was recorded many times. J is TRBJ2-1 and V is TRBV7-6, with D perhaps matching TRBD2 (5 bases). Germline CDR1 and CDR2: SGHVS and FNYEAQ. This CDR3 comprises 15 residues. The ends were cut back, 6 bases at V and 0 bases at J, with 12 bases in the middle. CDR3 DNA sequence: TGTGCCAGCAGGCTCGGACTGAGCTCCTACAATGAGCAGTTCTTC. Translating gives CASRLGLSSYNEQFF.

In its sample, this clonotype was seen a few times. The chain couples TRBV6-5 to TRBJ1-1; D unresolved. The germline gives CDR1 MNHEY, CDR2 SVGAGI. V was pared by 0 bases and J by 4 bases, with 9 bases between. The CDR3 has 14 amino acids. The CDR3 DNA is TGTGCCAGCAGTTACTCAGCCATCTCCACTGAAGCTTTCTTT. Amino acids: CASSYSAISTEAFF.

This clonotype was seen many times. J is TRBJ2-3 and V is TRBV6-5, with D possibly TRBD1 on 6 matching bases. The germline V gene has CDR1 MNHEY and CDR2 SVGAGI. Trimming took off 5 bases at V and 3 bases at J, with 18 bases between the two ends. The CDR3 is 16 residues long. In DNA form, the CDR3 reads TGTGCCAGCAGTCCCTCCCCAGGGGCCCGGACAGATACGCAGTATTTT. Translating it yields CASSPSPGARTDTQYF.

This clonotype was seen at least ten times. The V gene is TRBV7-2, the J gene TRBJ2-4; TRBD1 aligns across 7 bases. V trimming: 5 bases; J trimming: 0 bases; junction bases outside the gene matches: 7. CDR1 and CDR2 (germline): SGHTA, FQGNSA. The CDR3 sequence is 16 residues long. The CDR3 spells CASSQRQGLAKNIQYF. In nucleotides, the CDR3 is TGTGCCAGCAGCCAACGACAGGGCTTAGCCAAAAACATTCAGTACTTC.

This clonotype has just one count. Germline and junction disagree at one end, which may indicate a read error. The rearrangement uses TRBV29-1 and TRBJ1-2; D unclear. Germline V CDR1 and CDR2: SQVTM, ANQGSEA. The CDR3 contains 11 residues. The CDR3 DNA sequence: TGCAGCGTTGGGTTGGACTATGACTACACCTTC. Encoded protein: CSVGLDYDYTF.

The sample holds a few counts of this clonotype. J is TRBJ1-4 and V is TRBV7-9; TRBD1 is a possible D gene (5 bases). Trimming pared 2 bases from V and 12 bases from J, leaving 13 bases between. Germline V CDR1 and CDR2: SEHNR, FQNEAQ (reference sequence). CDR3 length: 13 residues. CDR3 loop: CASSLSAAGQLFF. CDR3 DNA: TGTGCCAGCAGCTTATCTGCCGCGGGGCAACTGTTTTTT.

This clonotype occurred a few times. The V gene is TRBV20-1, the J gene TRBJ2-7; D is unclear. Germline CDR1 DFQATT, CDR2 SNEGSKA (reference sequence). The CDR3 extends over 14 amino acids. Trimming removed 2 bases at V and 0 bases at J, with 11 bases between. The CDR3 DNA sequence: TGCAGTGCTAGATCCGCGAGGAGCTCCTACGAGCAGTACGTC. Amino acids: CSARSARSSYEQYV.

This chain connects TRBV5-6 to TRBJ2-7, with D tentatively TRBD1 (5 bases). Per germline, CDR1 SGHDT and CDR2 YYEEEE. V lost 0 bases, J lost 2 bases, and 9 bases lay in between. This CDR3 contains 14 residues. As DNA, the CDR3 is TGTGCCAGCAGCTTGGAGGCAGGGACCTACGAGCAGTACGTC. This translates into CASSLEAGTYEQYV.

This clonotype was counted many times. J is TRBJ2-1 and V is TRBV7-9; the D is unclear. Germline loops: CDR1 SEHNR, CDR2 FQNEAQ (reference sequence). V shed 5 bases and J shed 9 bases, with 8 bases lying between them. The CDR3 is 11 residues long. This chain's CDR3 is CASSPGLEQFF. The CDR3 region has the DNA TGTGCCAGCAGCCCCGGGCTTGAGCAGTTCTTC.

The genes are TRBV28 and TRBJ2-5; D possibly corresponds to TRBD2 (7 bases). Germline V gene data show CDR1 as MDHEN and CDR2 as SYDVKM. The CDR3 has 15 residues. With 7 bases removed from V and 5 bases from J, the gap between germline ends came to 20 bases. The CDR3 nucleotides read TGTGCCAGCAACGCACCGCCGGGGGGCGGGGAGACCCAGTACTTC. Protein product: CASNAPPGGGETQYF.

As to this clonotype: With a much larger clone just one base away, this may be a read error. The chain couples TRBV7-2 to TRBJ2-7, with D perhaps matching TRBD2 (5 bases). From germline, CDR1 is SGHTA and CDR2 FQGNSA. This CDR3 comprises 12 residues. V lost 5 bases, J lost 6 bases, and 11 bases lay in between. The CDR3 is CTSSDPGVEQYV. The CDR3 nucleotides are TGTACCAGCAGCGACCCCGGGGTCGAGCAGTACGTC.

In this sample, this clonotype turned up a few times. The chain couples TRBV20-1 to TRBJ2-1, with TRBD2 identical over 14 bases. The CDR3 consists of 15 residues. In germline, CDR1 is DFQATT, CDR2 SNEGSKA (reference sequence). J gave up 9 bases and V 3 bases, and 7 bases lay outside the gene matches. CDR3 nucleotides: TGCAGTGCTAGGAGTAGACTAGCGGGGGGGCTTGAGCAGTTCTTC. Amino acids: CSARSRLAGGLEQFF.

In its sample, this clonotype was seen many times. The chain couples TRBV7-2 to TRBJ2-7, with unresolved D. V dropped 0 bases and J dropped 4 bases, with 10 bases sitting between them. There are 14 residues in the CDR3. CDR1 is SGHTA and CDR2 is FQGNSA in the germline V gene. Here the CDR3 reads CASSLAGWGYEQYF. For the CDR3, the DNA is TGTGCCAGCAGCTTAGCGGGCTGGGGATACGAGCAGTACTTC.

This clonotype appeared many times. The chain recombines TRBV28 with TRBJ1-1, with 7 bases that match TRBD1. CDR3 length: 12 residues. Germline V gives CDR1 MDHEN, CDR2 SYDVKM. Trimming took 6 bases from V and 10 from J; bases not matched to a gene: 8. DNA for the CDR3: TGTGCCAGCAGAAATGACAGGGAACGAGCTTTCTTT. Translating gives CASRNDRERAFF.

This chain connects TRBV13 to TRBJ2-2, with 11 bases matching TRBD2. Germline V lookup: CDR1 PRHDT, CDR2 FYEKMQ (reference sequence). Losses at the gene ends were 0 bases for V and 1 base for J; bases not matched to a gene: 1. This CDR3 contains 17 residues. Written as DNA, the CDR3 is TGTGCCAGCAGCTTAGGACTAGCGGGGGTGAACACCGGGGAGCTGTTTTTT. Encoded protein: CASSLGLAGVNTGELFF.

The chain has TRBV6-2 or TRBV6-3 and TRBJ1-1; 8 positions agree with TRBD1. Trimming cost V 5 bases and J 3 bases; bases outside gene matches: 2. The CDR3 has 13 residues. Per the germline V gene, CDR1 is MNHEY and CDR2 is SVGEGT. The CDR3 sequence: CASSTGGHTEAFF. The CDR3 DNA reads as TGTGCCAGCAGTACAGGGGGGCACACTGAAGCTTTCTTT.

A few counts support this clonotype. CDR3 region: CASSKSGFSYNEQFF. For the CDR3, the DNA is TGTGCCAGTAGTAAGTCAGGGTTTTCCTACAATGAGCAGTTCTTC. This chain connects TRBV19 to TRBJ2-1; tentatively, D is TRBD1 (5 bases). CDR1 LNHDA and CDR2 SQIVND come from the germline V gene (reference sequence). The CDR3 sequence is 15 residues long. Trimming took 4 bases from V and 1 from J, leaving 11 bases between them.